The entry below gives a single T cell receptor beta chain sequence along with its context. Assay: immunoSEQ multiplex PCR; the TCRdb copy retains only in-frame clones and omits some. The data show a few hundred thousand clones, around 86% seen once. The germline CDR1 and CDR2 sequences are SEHNR and FQNEAQ (reference sequence). This CDR3 has 16 residues. The V and J ends lost 7 bases and 0 bases respectively, with 17 bases between them. The sample comes from a study of blood T cell repertoires in COVID-19. The chain employs TRBV7-9 and TRBJ2-3; a weak D match, TRBD2 (6 bases). The origin of this receptor is a woman aged 55-69 years with COVID-19, enrolled during active disease. Input material: peripheral blood. CDR3 coding DNA: TGTGCCAGCACCTCTCCCCCCAGCGGGAGCACAGATACGCAGTATTTT. This sequence encodes CASTSPPSGSTDTQYF. The full variable domain, rest sourced from reference TRBV7-9 and TRBJ2-3, is DTGVSQNPRHKITKRGQNVTFRCDPISEHNRLYWYRQTLGQGPEFLTYFQNEAQLEKSRLLSDRFSAERPKGSFSTLEIQRTEQGDSAMYLCASTSPPSGSTDTQYFGPGTRLTVL.